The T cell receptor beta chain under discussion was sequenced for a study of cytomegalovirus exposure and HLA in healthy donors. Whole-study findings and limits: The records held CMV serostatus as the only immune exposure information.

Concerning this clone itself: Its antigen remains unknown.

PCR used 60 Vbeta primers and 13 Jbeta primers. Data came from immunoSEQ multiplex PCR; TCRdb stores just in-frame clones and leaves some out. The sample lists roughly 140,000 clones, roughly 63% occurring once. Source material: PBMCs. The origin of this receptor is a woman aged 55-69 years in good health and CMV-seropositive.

The CDR3 protein is CASSQGLARSSYNEQFF. The CDR3 DNA reads TGCGCCAGCAGCCAGGGCTTAGCGCGGAGCTCCTACAATGAGCAGTTCTTC. The chain couples TRBV4-1 to TRBJ2-1, with a possible D match to TRBD2 (5 bases). V dropped 3 bases and J dropped 0 bases, with 15 bases sitting between them. This CDR3 has 17 amino acids. Germline V gene sequence: CDR1 MGHRA, CDR2 YSYEKL.